Each of the 10 T cell receptor beta chains below was sequenced from the same sample in a study of blood T cell repertoires in COVID-19. Sequenced by immunoSEQ multiplex PCR; TCRdb stores in-frame clones only, minus some. Here the sample spans approximately 210,000 clones, 70% to 90% being singletons. Sequenced input: peripheral blood. Every receptor here comes from a man aged 40-49 years with acute or convalescent COVID-19.

The gene calls are TRBV5-6 and TRBJ1-2; D perhaps matches TRBD1 (5 bases). The CDR3 length is 14 residues. Germline loops: CDR1 SGHDT, CDR2 YYEEEE. V lost 4 bases, J lost 2 bases, and 12 bases lay in between. CDR3 DNA: TGTGCCAGCAGCGCCGTTGGGGGGAACTATGGCTACACCTTC. Its translation: CASSAVGGNYGYTF.

The rearrangement uses TRBV7-8 and TRBJ2-1; TRBD1 matches 8 bases. The V segment lost 5 bases and the J segment 14 bases; nucleotides outside the gene matches: 11. The length of the CDR3 is 13 residues. Germline values: CDR1 SGHVS, CDR2 FQNEAQ. DNA of the CDR3: TGTGCCAGCAGCGTCCCGGGTACAGGGGGGAAGTTCTTC. Its translation is CASSVPGTGGKFF.

The chain has TRBV19 and TRBJ1-6, with a weak D call TRBD1 (6 bases). CDR3 length: 15 amino acids. Germline values: CDR1 LNHDA, CDR2 SQIVND (reference sequence). V dropped 5 bases and J dropped 10 bases, with 18 bases sitting between them. CDR3 loop: CASSPGTWFVSPLHF. Written as DNA, the CDR3 is TGTGCCAGTAGTCCCGGGACATGGTTTGTGTCACCCCTCCACTTT.

The chain carries TRBV19 and TRBJ1-5; 7 nucleotides align to TRBD1. The V gene's germline CDR1 is LNHDA and CDR2 SQIVND (reference sequence). This CDR3 contains 16 residues. The V and J ends lost 0 bases and 5 bases, in that order; junction bases with no gene match: 7. CDR3: CASSIEGGGADQPQHF. CDR3 nucleotide sequence: TGTGCCAGTAGTATAGAAGGGGGCGGGGCTGATCAGCCCCAGCATTTT.

The gene calls are TRBV10-3 and TRBJ1-5, with D unclear. Germline lookup yields CDR1 ENHRY and CDR2 SYGVKD. The CDR3 is 15 residues long. V was clipped by 0 bases and J by 6 bases, with 12 bases between them. CDR3 coding DNA: TGTGCCATCAGTGAGTCGTTCGGAGGTGCTCAGCCCCAGCATTTT. Amino acid sequence: CAISESFGGAQPQHF.

The V gene is TRBV27, the J gene TRBJ2-1; 14 bases map to TRBD2. The CDR3 has 17 residues. V lost 2 bases, J lost 5 bases, and 5 bases stayed unmatched. The V gene's germline CDR1 is MNHEY and CDR2 SMNVEV (reference sequence). The DNA for the CDR3 is TGTGCCAGCAGTTTAAAGGGACTAGCGGGGGTCCACAATGAGCAGTTCTTC. Protein: CASSLKGLAGVHNEQFF.

CDR3 loop: CASRTTGGVAAFF. In DNA, the CDR3 is TGTGCCAGCAGGACAACAGGGGGGGTAGCGGCTTTCTTT. The V and J genes are TRBV27 and TRBJ1-1, with 8 positions matching TRBD1. The germline gives CDR1 MNHEY, CDR2 SMNVEV (reference sequence). The V segment lost 6 bases and the J segment 11 bases; nucleotides outside the gene matches: 11. The CDR3 sequence is 13 residues long.

Only one count was recorded for this clone. The rearrangement joins TRBV5-4 to TRBJ2-3; 9 bases are a match to TRBD2. The V and J ends lost 4 bases and 4 bases, in that order; junction bases with no gene match: 10. The CDR3 covers 16 residues. Looked up from germline, CDR1 is SGHNT and CDR2 is YYREEE (reference sequence). The CDR3 nucleotides are TGTGCCAGCAGCCCGGACGGCGGGGGGGCGTCAGATACGCAGTATTTT. Its protein is CASSPDGGGASDTQYF.

The chain has TRBV19 and TRBJ2-7, with TRBD1 identical over 8 bases. Germline V CDR1 and CDR2: LNHDA, SQIVND (reference sequence). Trimming took 5 bases from V and 2 from J; bases not matched to a gene: 11. The CDR3 loop spans 16 amino acids. CDR3 residues: CASSDPGTGTPYEQYF. CDR3 nucleotides: TGTGCCAGTAGTGACCCCGGGACAGGCACACCCTACGAGCAGTACTTC.

The chain links TRBV6-5 to TRBJ2-7, with D tentatively TRBD2 (6 bases). V was pared by 4 bases and J by 2 bases, with 15 bases between. CDR1 MNHEY and CDR2 SVGAGI come from the germline V gene. The CDR3 spans 15 residues. CDR3 sequence (DNA): TGTGCCAGCAGTTCCCCGGGGGTGGCAGCCTACGAGCAGTACTTC. Translation gives CASSSPGVAAYEQYF.